This T cell receptor beta chain was observed in a study of human T cells and chemical hapten exposure. Time point: patch test 1, 2 weeks after DPC sensitization. This sample's treatment: therapeutic diphenylcyclopropenone sensitization with weekly scalp DPC. This clonotype was counted ten times or more. V lost 5 bases and J lost 3; bases outside the gene matches: 10. This CDR3 is built from 17 residues. CDR1 and CDR2 (germline): SGHNT, YYREEE (reference sequence). Via MiXCR, TCRdb re-called the RACE reads, giving one row per CDR3 protein. The repertoire has roughly 120,000 distinct CDR3 sequences, around 13% of them found once; the top ten carry 0.92%.

This receptor was identified in a man aged 18 to 30 with alopecia areata. Some clones in this sample may be carry-over from other donors' samples. Here the sequenced sample was whole blood, taken in connection with sensitization to the hapten diphenylcyclopropenone (DPC). This rearrangement joins TRBV5-4 to TRBJ2-3; 12 positions match TRBD2. CDR3 in amino acids: CASRPTGLAGPTDTQYF. DNA of the CDR3: TGTGCCAGCAGGCCTACTGGACTAGCGGGGCCTACAGATACGCAGTATTTT. Drawing the rest from reference TRBV5-4 and TRBJ2-3, the complete variable domain is ETGVTQSPTHLIKTRGQQVTLRCSSQSGHNTVSWYQQALGQGPQFIFQYYREEENGRGNFPPRFSGLQFPNYSSELNVNALELDDSALYLCASRPTGLAGPTDTQYFGPGTRLTVL.